The clone carrying this TCR beta chain appeared a single time. The sample belongs to a study of blood T cell repertoires in COVID-19. Looking at the study overall: The United States, Italy and Spain supplied acute and convalescent COVID-19 samples. The analysed material was cDNA or gDNA that came from T cells, B-cell-depleted T cells, or PBMCs.

The authors' processing: Estimation of nucleated cell counts was performed using reference gene primer amplification. Sequenced by immunoSEQ multiplex PCR; TCRdb stores in-frame clones only, minus some. V and J calls plus clone size are reproduced from that table; the DNA served to infer D and trimming. The sample records 30,000 or so clones, roughly 90% being singletons. The CDR3 is made up of 15 amino acids. V was trimmed by 6 bases and J by 1 base, leaving 15 bases between them. Germline CDR1 reads MDHEN; CDR2 reads SYDVKM. Sequenced: peripheral blood. This clonotype was obtained from a human donor in a cohort sampled during active COVID-19. The chain recombines TRBV28 with TRBJ1-1; TRBD1 might be the D (6 bases). CDR3 in DNA: TGTGCCAGCAGGCCTGGACAGTCAGGGAACACTGAAGCTTTCTTT. This encodes CASRPGQSGNTEAFF.